This T cell receptor (beta chain) derives from a study of T cells in Graves' hyperthyroidism and ophthalmopathy. For the study at large: Upon initial diagnosis and before any treatment, peripheral blood was collected. Study-wide results and limits: Ophthalmopathy was identified by the model a median approximately 6.4 months ahead of onset.

This clonotype was seen repeatedly, ten times or more. What it binds is not known. Used for diagnoses were clinical symptoms, serum thyroxine and TRAb, thyroid ultrasound and orbital computed tomography. RNA transcripts provided the source from which TCR beta CDR3 regions were amplified. Using the HTBI primer set, a first-round RT-PCR was run on the TCR CDR3. TCRdb redid the calling of the multiplex PCR reads with MiXCR, one entry per CDR3 protein. This sample has hundreds of thousands of distinct CDR3 sequences, with around 14% found just once. The sequenced material came from blood. The clonotype was recovered from a woman in her 30s with Graves' hyperthyroidism that later progressed to Graves' ophthalmopathy.

Here the CDR3 DNA reads TGTGCCTGGGACCGAACAGGGCGGAACGAGCAGTACTTC. This gives the protein CAWDRTGRNEQYF. The gene calls are TRBV30 and TRBJ2-7, with a weak D call TRBD1 (6 bases). This CDR3 contains 13 residues. Trimming left V 5 bases short and J 5 bases short, with 16 bases between. The germline CDR1 and CDR2 sequences are GTSNPN and SVGIG (reference sequence).